This T cell receptor (beta chain) is drawn from a study of cytomegalovirus exposure and HLA in healthy donors listed by TCRdb under 2017. In terms of the full investigation: An earlier analysis of roughly 500 of the donors reported approximately 260 Gb of sequence data and around 120 million unique TCR beta sequences obtained from about 200 million T cells. The study used immunosequencing to profile the T cell repertoires of several hundred subjects and linked those repertoires to cytomegalovirus serostatus. Alongside the repertoire data, information on donor age, sex, ethnicity and CMV serostatus was compiled. The number of typed donors differed by locus: about 620-630 for A, B, C, DRB1 and DQB1; some 500 for DQA1; some 610 for DPA1; and some 430 for DPB1. Every discovery cohort repertoire had been produced on one sequencing platform. In an earlier analysis of 500 to 650 of the donors, high-throughput TCR beta sequencing was used to judge whether each TCR beta V gene segment behaved as functional or pseudogenic. Among the roughly 400 genotyped donors, approximately 82% belonged to the genetic ancestry cluster associated with self-reported Caucasian donors. To study patterns of TCR occurrence, a later analysis re-analyzed previously published TCR beta repertoires from more than 550 donors and added high-resolution HLA genotyping. To predict cytomegalovirus infection status, the study brought together high-throughput TCR immunosequencing, statistical association of individual TCRs with disease status, and machine learning. The study aimed to test whether signatures of past pathogen exposure could be identified by cataloging public T cell receptors. The later analysis used no new phenotypic data to find candidate immune exposures, relying instead on TCR beta sequences and their occurrence across donors. Four or five DR-DQ haplotypes were treated as single units for association and clustering because of strong linkage in the cohort. A separate validation cohort of some 130 different subjects was used in addition to the 666-subject first cohort. An early release that covered more than 550 HLA-typed donors contained approximately 300 gigabases of sequencing data and 75 million to 100 million unique TCR sequences. Among some 400 genotyped donors of the cohort, an average of 235,054 unique TCR beta nucleotide sequences were sequenced per donor, around 18% of them non-productive. HLA typing covered class I and class II loci at four-digit resolution. A later genetic analysis used genome-wide SNP genotypes for about three fifths of the 666 donors, treating that subset as a discovery cohort.

Trimming accounts for 0 bases at V and 7 bases at J, while the number of junction bases matched to no gene is 8. Including the terminal cysteine and phenylalanine, the CDR3 comprises 15 residues. Only CDR3 DNA is held: 45 bases, read in frame from base 1. As encoded in the germline V gene (reference sequence), CDR1 is SEHNR while CDR2 is FQNEAQ. This clone turned up a few times. The antigen it recognizes is unknown. Per-nucleotide qualities are absent, and no much larger clonotype sits a single base away. The protocol used for the library was the immunoSEQ multiplex PCR assay. For the multiplex PCR, a mixture combining 60 forward primers for TCR Vbeta segments and 13 reverse primers for TCR Jbeta segments was used. A multiplex PCR assay on genomic DNA amplified the CDR3 region of rearranged TCR beta genes. Amplified TCR beta libraries were sequenced as 87-base-pair reads on the Illumina HiSeq System. Per the original workflow: A later analysis counted 65 million to 90 million unique TCR beta chains across the 640 or so repertoires, and 10 million to 11 million of these chains were shared by at least two donors. To remove PCR and sequencing errors, raw reads were error-corrected and collapsed into unique sequences using a nearest-neighbor algorithm that merged closely related sequences. V, D and J gene segments were assigned by aligning CDR3 sequences to IMGT reference sequences. For a sequence to be retained, at least a six-nucleotide match to both a V gene segment and a J gene segment was required. A rearrangement counted as productive if the CDR3 had no stop codons and remained in frame with V and J, and every other rearrangement counted as non-productive. Following IMGT convention, CDR3 was defined as the stretch from the second conserved V-encoded cysteine to the conserved J-encoded phenylalanine. In an earlier analysis of just under 600 of the donors, sequences lacking an unambiguous match to a single V gene segment were excluded. An earlier analysis of some 610 of the donors called V segments functional above 56.7% productive rearrangements and segregating when the between-donor standard deviation exceeded 5%. To diagnose cytomegalovirus status from the catalog of TCR beta chain sequences, a statistical classification framework was built. In a later analysis, TCR nucleotide sequences were compared against IMGT/GENE-DB human TR gene sequences so that V and J genes could be assigned. In a later analysis, CDR3 sequences and most-parsimonious VDJ recombination scenarios were assigned using the TCRdist pipeline. In a later analysis, each TCR beta chain was defined by its CDR3 amino acid sequence together with its V-gene family, and reads without a unique V-gene family were excluded. A later analysis removed 600 or so highly shared, low-generation-probability nucleotide sequences to deal with suspected cross-contamination and a sequencing artifact. For each public chain, a later analysis derived a clonal expansion index from normalized ranks of inferred template counts within each repertoire. In a later analysis, generation probabilities were computed using a VDJ recombination model fitted to out-of-frame rearrangements, and the results were checked against IGoR. In a later analysis, hypergeometric tests were used to score TCR-TCR, TCR-HLA and TCR-CMV co-occurrence, with a repertoire-size bias correction applied to TCR pairs. In a later analysis, false discovery rates were estimated by permuting HLA or CMV assignments 20 times. A later analysis grouped co-occurring TCRs with DBSCAN, adding TCRdist sequence similarity when clustering within HLA-allele-positive subsets. For co-occurrence clustering, repertoires with fewer than 30,000 or more than 120,000 public chains were excluded, along with roughly 5 repertoires with anomalous nucleotide sharing. TCRdb holds this immuneACCESS table with in-frame rearrangements only. Some clones are missing; in checked studies, unresolved V genes explain under half, and the rest has no known cause. V, J and clone size were drawn from that table, and D and trimming were deduced from the DNA. The table for this sample lists 150,000 to 200,000 clones; approximately 83% of them were counted only once. Roughly 8.8% of the sample is in the top ten clones.

Study-wide findings and limitations: HLA typing was unavailable for some donors at each locus, so association tests used only the typed subset. An association between a missense DCLRE1C variant and V-gene and J-gene trimming of TCR beta chains was found in a later genetic analysis and replicated in an independent cohort. Most TCR sequences were observed very rarely across donors, whereas some public TCRs were present in many individuals. In a later genetic analysis, fewer N-insertions in productive TCRs were reported among donors in an Asian-associated ancestry cluster than the 666-donor mean. Correlated functional status among segregating V segments might be attributable to linkage disequilibrium, but an unknown experimental factor could not be ruled out. According to the authors, the approach could potentially be generalized to other disease states and immunological phenotypes. Some IMGT-functional V segments, including TRBV6-2 and TRBV6-3, could not be told apart with the 87-base-pair reads, so those segments were excluded. A cluster of highly shared sequence variants was judged likely to represent a technical artifact of the sequencing pipeline. For the cohort, immune exposure information was limited to CMV serostatus. An earlier analysis of 450 to 750 of the donors showed that most TCR beta V segments appeared in productive rearrangements either about 87% or about 30% of the time, which broadly matched IMGT annotations. A total of some 180 TCR beta chains were listed by the study as associated with cytomegalovirus. A later analysis found that TCR association rates varied across HLA loci, with DRB1 alleles showing the most associated TCRs and HLA-C alleles the fewest. In a later analysis, about 16,000 TCR beta sequences were associated with specific HLA alleles at a false discovery rate of 0.05. In a later analysis, HLA-associated TCR beta chains were found to be more clonally expanded and to have lower generation probabilities than equally common non-associated chains. The cohort was sequenced for TCR beta chains only, and without alpha or paired-chain data the features that could be detected were limited. In vitro tests confirmed that a few of the cytomegalovirus-associated TCR beta chains recognize cytomegalovirus antigens. Several of the top co-occurrence clusters appeared to be linked to parvovirus B19, influenza, CMV and Epstein-Barr virus, according to a later analysis. Because counts were too low, seventeen rarely observed V segments, including chromosome 9 orphons, were left out of the earlier analysis of some 640 of the donors. Most CMV-associated TCR beta chains appeared to be HLA-restricted in a later analysis, and the HLA associations seemed to be driven largely by CMV exposure. In both the original and validation cohorts, the classifier was reported to diagnose cytomegalovirus status with high specificity and sensitivity. A further reported finding was that TCR beta sequences accurately predicted the HLA-A and HLA-B alleles for most subjects in the first cohort. Strong co-occurrence of HLA alleles, especially DR and DQ, made assigning TCR associations to individual alleles difficult. Roughly uniform sequencing depth across donors was assumed in presence/absence analyses, although this assumption may not hold.

The cohort comprised fewer than 700 healthy bone marrow donors. Cohort members were all nominally healthy when sampled, although unrecorded immune exposures were likely present. The donor was CMV seropositive and was included in the group of around 300 seropositive cohort members. A peripheral blood sample was collected from each donor, and TCR beta sequencing was performed on peripheral blood mononuclear cells. Genomic DNA extraction from the blood cell samples was performed with the Qiagen DNeasy Blood Extraction Kit. Material: PBMCs. The receptor comes from a man aged 18-30 years in good health and CMV-seropositive. The chain is made from TRBV7-9 and TRBJ2-7; 8 bases in between match TRBD1. The CDR3 region has the sequence CASSLARQGAREQYF. At the DNA level, the sequence is TGTGCCAGCAGCTTAGCGAGGCAGGGGGCTCGGGAGCAGTACTTC.